These 7 T cell receptor beta chains were sequenced from one sample in a study of cytomegalovirus exposure and HLA in healthy donors. PCR involved 60 Vbeta and 13 Jbeta primers. Produced via immunoSEQ multiplex PCR; TCRdb's table is partial and in-frame only. The sample contains 110,000 to 150,000 clones, roughly 80% of which appear only once. Sequencing input: PBMCs. The receptors here all came from a female donor in good health and CMV-seronegative.

This clone came up a few times. The rearrangement uses TRBV2 and TRBJ2-1; maybe TRBD2 (5 bases). This CDR3 is built from 11 residues. CDR1 SNHLY and CDR2 FYNNEI come from the germline V gene. The germline V and J ends were trimmed by 10 bases and 8 bases, with 12 bases remaining between them. CDR3 sequence: CATSLRDEQFF. Here the CDR3 DNA reads TGTGCCACCTCTTTGCGGGATGAGCAGTTCTTC.

The chain is built from TRBV5-1 and TRBJ2-3; D remains ambiguous. Trimming removed 4 bases from V and 2 bases from J, with 17 bases in between. CDR1 and CDR2 (germline): SGHRS, YFSETQ. There are 16 residues in the CDR3. The CDR3 protein is CASSPRASEDTDTQYF. CDR3 DNA sequence: TGCGCCAGCAGCCCTCGAGCGAGCGAGGACACAGATACGCAGTATTTT.

This sequence joins TRBV6-5 and TRBJ2-1; 8 bases fit TRBD1. The germline V gene encodes CDR1 MNHEY and CDR2 SVGAGI. V was pared by 0 bases and J by 7 bases, with 2 bases of the junction left unmatched. This CDR3 contains 14 residues. The CDR3 protein is CASSYSTGDNEQFF. The CDR3 region has the DNA TGTGCCAGCAGTTACTCGACAGGGGATAATGAGCAGTTCTTC.

The chain carries TRBV7-2 and TRBJ1-4; 7 bases are shared with TRBD1. The CDR3 extends over 18 amino acids. Trimming at V came to 1 base and at J to 2 bases, leaving 10 bases not matched to a gene. The V gene's germline CDR1 is SGHTA and CDR2 FQGNSA. The CDR3 nucleotides read TGTGCCAGCAGCTTAGGCAGGGGGAGGAAAGTCACTAATGAAAAACTGTTTTTT. This codes for CASSLGRGRKVTNEKLFF.

The gene calls are TRBV27 and TRBJ1-2; D is perhaps TRBD1 (6 bases). CDR1 is MNHEY, CDR2 SMNVEV, per germline (reference sequence). V gave up 4 bases and J gave up 0 bases, with 12 bases separating them. The CDR3 is 15 residues long. This CDR3 reads CASSSTGITNYGYTF. The CDR3 DNA reads TGTGCCAGCAGTTCTACAGGGATAACTAACTATGGCTACACCTTC.

J is TRBJ1-2 and V is TRBV6-5, with 7 bases aligning to TRBD1. The CDR3 loop spans 15 amino acids. J lost 7 bases, V lost 0 bases, and 8 bases had no gene match. The germline gives CDR1 MNHEY, CDR2 SVGAGI. The CDR3 here is CASSYSQRGQGGYTF. CDR3 coding DNA: TGTGCCAGCAGTTACTCGCAAAGGGGGCAGGGTGGCTACACCTTC.

In its sample, this clone was seen a few times. The chain couples TRBV27 to TRBJ1-4, with 7 bases identical to TRBD1. The CDR3 extends over 16 amino acids. The germline V gene encodes CDR1 MNHEY and CDR2 SMNVEV (reference sequence). J gave up 8 bases and V 0 bases, and 9 bases lay outside the gene matches. The CDR3 reads CASSLSYRRGYEKLFF. The CDR3 DNA is TGTGCCAGCAGTTTATCGTACCGCAGGGGGTACGAAAAACTGTTTTTT.